Listed below are T cell receptor beta chains from one sample, sequenced in a study of blood T cell repertoires in COVID-19. Here immunoSEQ multiplex PCR was the method, and the copy in TCRdb shows in-frame clones only, minus some. The sample contains some 380,000 clones, 81% of which appear only once. Sample: peripheral blood. The receptors derive from a human donor with acute or convalescent COVID-19. The donor label of this sample is uncertain. Each CDR3 is given with its conserved first and last residue. Each record gives: V gene, CDR3 length, clone size, J gene, D gene, CDR3 protein, CDR3 DNA. A D gene is named only where the DNA matches it firmly. Clone size, where shown, is once, few, many, or a class for clones that have expanded.

V gene: TRBV7-5
CDR3 length: 20
clone size: NA
J gene: TRBJ1-3
D gene: NA
CDR3 protein: CVRSTQLGMAGAGFGNTIYF
CDR3 DNA: TGTGTCAGAAGCACGCAGTTAGGTATGGCGGGGGCTGGATTTGGAAACACCATATATTTT

V gene: TRBV30
CDR3 length: 15
clone size: NA
J gene: TRBJ1-2
D gene: TRBD1
CDR3 protein: CACRQGARGGYGYTF
CDR3 DNA: TGTGCCTGTCGACAGGGGGCAAGAGGAGGCTATGGCTACACCTTC

V gene: TRBV5-5
CDR3 length: 17
clone size: NA
J gene: TRBJ2-7
D gene: NA
CDR3 protein: CASSLPVGLSSVYEQYF
CDR3 DNA: TGTGCCAGCAGCTTACCTGTCGGACTCAGTAGTGTGTACGAGCAGTACTTC

V gene: TRBV5-4
CDR3 length: 17
clone size: NA
J gene: TRBJ1-2
D gene: TRBD1
CDR3 protein: CASSLGPPGQGSYGYTF
CDR3 DNA: TGTGCCAGCAGCTTGGGACCCCCGGGACAGGGGAGCTATGGCTACACCTTC

V gene: TRBV7-7
CDR3 length: 14
clone size: NA
J gene: TRBJ2-5
D gene: NA
CDR3 protein: CASSHNPLQETQYF
CDR3 DNA: TGTGCCAGCAGCCACAACCCCCTCCAAGAGACCCAGTACTTC

V gene: TRBV9
CDR3 length: 16
clone size: NA
J gene: TRBJ1-3
D gene: NA
CDR3 protein: CASSVGLERSGNTIYF
CDR3 DNA: TGTGCCAGCAGCGTTGGCCTAGAACGCTCTGGAAACACCATATATTTT

V gene: TRBV18
CDR3 length: 14
clone size: once
J gene: TRBJ1-2
D gene: TRBD1
CDR3 protein: CASSPDRELYGYTF
CDR3 DNA: TGTGCCAGCTCACCAGACAGGGAGCTCTATGGCTACACCTTC

V gene: TRBV27
CDR3 length: 17
clone size: few
J gene: TRBJ2-2
D gene: NA
CDR3 protein: CASSNTRPRQNTGELFF
CDR3 DNA: TGTGCCAGCAGCAATACGAGACCTCGACAGAACACCGGGGAGCTGTTTTTT

V gene: TRBV29-1
CDR3 length: 14
clone size: NA
J gene: TRBJ2-2
D gene: TRBD1
CDR3 protein: CSVTGLIGTGELFF
CDR3 DNA: TGCAGCGTGACAGGGCTCATAGGCACCGGGGAGCTGTTTTTT

V gene: TRBV5-1
CDR3 length: 16
clone size: NA
J gene: TRBJ1-2
D gene: NA
CDR3 protein: CASSLDSTGTIYGYTF
CDR3 DNA: TGCGCCAGCAGCTTGGATTCGACAGGAACCATCTATGGCTACACCTTC

V gene: TRBV5-4
CDR3 length: 12
clone size: once
J gene: TRBJ2-7
D gene: TRBD2
CDR3 protein: CASSLDFGGTYF
CDR3 DNA: TGTGCCAGCAGCTTGGACTTCGGGGGGACGTACTTC

V gene: TRBV27
CDR3 length: 14
clone size: NA
J gene: TRBJ1-2
D gene: NA
CDR3 protein: CASSLGGNDYGYTF
CDR3 DNA: TGTGCCAGCAGTTTGGGGGGTAACGACTATGGCTACACCTTC

V gene: TRBV5-5
CDR3 length: 15
clone size: NA
J gene: TRBJ2-2
D gene: TRBD1
CDR3 protein: CASSRGQGNTGELFF
CDR3 DNA: TGTGCCAGCAGCCGAGGACAGGGAAACACCGGGGAGCTGTTTTTT

V gene: TRBV7-7
CDR3 length: 13
clone size: NA
J gene: TRBJ1-1
D gene: TRBD1
CDR3 protein: CASSRDRGTEAFF
CDR3 DNA: TGTGCCAGCAGCAGGGACAGGGGAACTGAAGCTTTCTTT

V gene: TRBV29-1
CDR3 length: 14
clone size: NA
J gene: TRBJ2-3
D gene: NA
CDR3 protein: CSGGGGGSTDTQYF
CDR3 DNA: TGCAGCGGAGGTGGCGGCGGAAGCACAGATACGCAGTATTTT

V gene: TRBV6-5
CDR3 length: 14
clone size: once
J gene: TRBJ1-4
D gene: NA
CDR3 protein: CAGGSGHTNEKLFF
CDR3 DNA: TGTGCCGGGGGATCGGGACATACTAATGAAAAACTGTTTTTT

V gene: TRBV15
CDR3 length: 15
clone size: few
J gene: TRBJ1-4
D gene: TRBD1
CDR3 protein: CATSRAGTGHEKLFF
CDR3 DNA: TGTGCCACCAGCAGAGCCGGGACAGGGCACGAAAAACTGTTTTTT

V gene: TRBV23-1
CDR3 length: 19
clone size: NA
J gene: TRBJ2-1
D gene: NA
CDR3 protein: CASSQSRGGQASSYNEQFF
CDR3 DNA: TGCGCCAGCAGTCAATCGCGCGGGGGACAGGCTAGTTCCTACAATGAGCAGTTCTTC

V gene: TRBV5-1
CDR3 length: 16
clone size: NA
J gene: TRBJ1-4
D gene: NA
CDR3 protein: CASSLGTAVTGEKLFF
CDR3 DNA: TGCGCCAGCAGCTTGGGGACAGCCGTGACGGGGGAAAAACTGTTTTTT

V gene: TRBV4-1
CDR3 length: 15
clone size: once
J gene: TRBJ2-7
D gene: TRBD2
CDR3 protein: CASSQAAGRQYEQYF
CDR3 DNA: TGCGCCAGCAGCCAAGCGGCCGGGAGGCAGTACGAGCAGTACTTC

V gene: TRBV7-9
CDR3 length: 16
clone size: NA
J gene: TRBJ1-1
D gene: NA
CDR3 protein: CASSLGGGEVATEAFF
CDR3 DNA: TGTGCCAGCAGCCTCGGCGGGGGTGAGGTTGCCACTGAAGCTTTCTTT

V gene: TRBV4-1
CDR3 length: 13
clone size: few
J gene: TRBJ1-2
D gene: NA
CDR3 protein: CASSQGRGYGYTF
CDR3 DNA: TGCGCCAGCAGCCAGGGCAGGGGCTATGGCTACACCTTC

V gene: TRBV27
CDR3 length: 14
clone size: NA
J gene: TRBJ2-7
D gene: TRBD1
CDR3 protein: CASSPAGQGYEQYF
CDR3 DNA: TGTGCCAGCAGTCCGGCTGGACAGGGCTACGAGCAGTACTTC

V gene: TRBV15
CDR3 length: 14
clone size: NA
J gene: TRBJ2-7
D gene: TRBD1
CDR3 protein: CATSRDRGRSEQYF
CDR3 DNA: TGTGCCACCAGCAGAGATAGGGGGCGCTCCGAGCAGTACTTC

V gene: TRBV30
CDR3 length: 13
clone size: NA
J gene: TRBJ1-2
D gene: NA
CDR3 protein: CAWSVNRAYGYTF
CDR3 DNA: TGTGCCTGGAGTGTAAACAGGGCCTATGGCTACACCTTC

V gene: TRBV9
CDR3 length: 13
clone size: NA
J gene: TRBJ1-1
D gene: NA
CDR3 protein: CASSVTTNTEAFF
CDR3 DNA: TGTGCCAGCAGCGTGACAACGAACACTGAAGCTTTCTTT

V gene: TRBV28
CDR3 length: 12
clone size: NA
J gene: TRBJ2-3
D gene: NA
CDR3 protein: CASSLRGGAQYF
CDR3 DNA: TGTGCCAGCAGTTTGCGTGGGGGCGCGCAGTATTTT

V gene: TRBV11-2
CDR3 length: 14
clone size: NA
J gene: TRBJ2-1
D gene: TRBD2
CDR3 protein: CASSPQRGGNKQFF
CDR3 DNA: TGTGCCAGCAGCCCGCAGCGGGGAGGGAATAAGCAGTTCTTC

V gene: TRBV19
CDR3 length: 14
clone size: few
J gene: TRBJ1-2
D gene: TRBD1
CDR3 protein: CASSLSTGRGGYTF
CDR3 DNA: TGTGCCAGTAGCCTCTCGACAGGGCGGGGTGGCTACACCTTC

V gene: TRBV4-2
CDR3 length: 15
clone size: NA
J gene: TRBJ1-6
D gene: NA
CDR3 protein: CASSRSQGKNSPLHF
CDR3 DNA: TGTGCCAGCAGCCGTAGCCAGGGAAAAAATTCACCCCTCCACTTT

V gene: TRBV2
CDR3 length: 14
clone size: NA
J gene: TRBJ2-3
D gene: NA
CDR3 protein: CASSVGTSTDTQYF
CDR3 DNA: TGTGCCAGCAGTGTTGGCACAAGCACAGATACGCAGTATTTT

V gene: TRBV7-8
CDR3 length: 18
clone size: NA
J gene: TRBJ2-3
D gene: TRBD2
CDR3 protein: CASSRQSGGVQTTDTQYF
CDR3 DNA: TGTGCCAGCAGCCGTCAAAGCGGGGGGGTCCAGACCACAGATACGCAGTATTTT